The T cell receptor beta chain described here comes from a study of cytomegalovirus exposure and HLA in healthy donors. Regarding the study as a whole: Many donors carried some public TCRs, although rarity characterized most TCR sequences. TCR clusters originating in the first cohort tended to co-occur in the 120 validation repertoires, according to a later analysis. Associated with cytomegalovirus, according to the listing, were 150 to 200 TCR beta chains.

The V gene lost 4 bases and the J gene lost 4 bases, with 14 bases spanning the gap. Germline CDR1 reads SGHAT; CDR2 reads FQNNGV. The CDR3 loop spans 15 amino acids. Sequencing was performed with immunoSEQ multiplex PCR; in TCRdb, only in-frame clones are kept and a portion is missing. This sample has approximately 170,000 clones; roughly nine tenths occur once, and the top ten carry approximately 3%. Regarding this clone: The antigen remains unidentified.

This receptor was identified in a young woman in good health and CMV-seropositive. The sequenced sample consisted of PBMCs. J is TRBJ1-5 and V is TRBV11-2; D unresolved. The CDR3 protein is CASSWTGDGNQPQHF. For the CDR3, the DNA is TGTGCCAGCAGCTGGACGGGAGATGGTAATCAGCCCCAGCATTTT.